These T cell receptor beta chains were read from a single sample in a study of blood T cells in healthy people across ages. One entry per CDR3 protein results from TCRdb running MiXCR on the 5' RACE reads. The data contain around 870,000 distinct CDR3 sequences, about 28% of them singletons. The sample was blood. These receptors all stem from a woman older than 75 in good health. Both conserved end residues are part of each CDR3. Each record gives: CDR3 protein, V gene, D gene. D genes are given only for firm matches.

CASSPPSGANVLTF,TRBV12-3/TRBV12-4,-
CASSPVLGQETQYF,TRBV7-9,-
CAWTPQETQYF,TRBV30,-
CASTPAQRSSYNEQFF,TRBV27,-
CAISESRSGQNNQPQHF,TRBV10-3,-
CSARDVSGGATETQYF,TRBV20-1,TRBD2
CASSLRGLATDTQYF,TRBV27,-
CASSPLAGGGQRNEQFF,TRBV28,-
CASSPGGLVETQFF,TRBV9,-
CAISPDLLSYEQYF,TRBV10-3,-
CATSREGTGEQYF,TRBV15,TRBD1
CASSVRREWDTEAFF,TRBV9,-
CASSLGESYNSPLHF,TRBV3-1,-
CASSQVQTSGTDTQYF,TRBV4-2,TRBD2
CSAGATKGPTIWEQFF,TRBV20-1,-
CSARDPGTNYNEQFF,TRBV20-1,-
CASSQDLREREQYF,TRBV4-3,-
CASSQPGSHQPQHF,TRBV12-3/TRBV12-4,-
CACITGASGANVLTF,TRBV30,TRBD1
CASRVFLCQSTTNEKLFF,TRBV5-1,-
CASSSLYPYF,TRBV5-1,-
CSARTPNPGVQETQYF,TRBV29-1,-
CASSSSRSMNTEAFF,TRBV7-9,-
CATSAAGQILSQETQYF,TRBV24-1,-
CASSQDGTVQETQYF,TRBV4-2,-
CASSLDWRSSYEQYF,TRBV5-1,-
CASTVGQGAMETQYF,TRBV12-3/TRBV12-4,TRBD1
CASSVEGAYNEQFF,TRBV5-4,-
CASINVQGAYEQYF,TRBV6-5,TRBD1
CSVEEQVVRSTEAFF,TRBV29-1,-
CSAILAGAGDEQFF,TRBV20-1,TRBD2
CASSWKAGPYGYTF,TRBV7-2,-
CSARGTSIHEQYF,TRBV20-1,TRBD2
CASNRFEQETQYF,TRBV2,-
CSARGPGLQGSPLHF,TRBV20-1,-
CASSERGHWYEQYF,TRBV19,-
CASSPIERGSRETQYF,TRBV9,TRBD2
CASSFQGGKSYEQYF,TRBV5-1,-
CASSVLDNPGRDEQYF,TRBV9,-
CASSYAAGGFTGELFF,TRBV11-2,TRBD2
CASSLAGGRSGYTF,TRBV13,-
CASSTGLDSPPHF,TRBV19,TRBD1
CASSPLLFAAYNEQFF,TRBV7-8,-
CATIPLTNTEAFF,TRBV10-2,-
CSARNGLAGNTDTQYF,TRBV20-1,TRBD2
CASSFGGHGDEQFF,TRBV12-3/TRBV12-4,-
CASSRTTTGGRNEQFF,TRBV7-6,TRBD1
CASSRSTTRPGWGETQYF,TRBV3-1,-